This T cell receptor beta chain stems from a study of technical replicates of blood from a handful of donors. Germline V gene sequence: CDR1 SNHLY, CDR2 FYNNEI. The CDR3 covers 10 residues. TCRdb's table, derived via immunoSEQ multiplex PCR, lists solely in-frame clones and lacks some. The top ten clones hold approximately 0.2% of a sample with 95,000 to 100,000 clones, 96% of them seen once. The sequenced material came from T cells isolated from PBMCs. This chain links TRBV2 with TRBJ2-5; D unclear. This sequence was found in a human donor in good health. The CDR3 DNA sequence: TGTGCTAAGCGAGGAGAGACCCAGTACTTC. Protein: CAKRGETQYF.